The 17 T cell receptor beta chains below were found in one sample sequenced in a study of T cell responses to AZD1222 COVID-19 vaccine. TCRdb keeps only in-frame clones here, not all; method: immunoSEQ multiplex PCR. The sample contains approximately 180,000 clones, 70% to 90% of which appear only once. The sequenced sample was peripheral blood, obtained on day 0 of AZD1222 vaccination. Every receptor here comes from an adult in good health.

This clone was picked up a small number of times. This sequence joins TRBV24-1 and TRBJ2-2, with a tentative D call TRBD2 (5 bases). The V end was cut by 9 bases, the J end by 0 bases, with 10 bases between. The CDR3 is 14 amino acids. Germline CDR1 KGHDR, CDR2 SFDVKD. CDR3 sequence (DNA): TGTGCCACCCGCGACGGGGCGAACACCGGGGAGCTGTTTTTT. This codes for CATRDGANTGELFF.

The rearrangement uses TRBV5-1 and TRBJ1-2, with D possibly TRBD1 on 6 matching bases. Germline-derived CDR1 and CDR2 are SGHRS and YFSETQ. The CDR3 length is 16 residues. Trimming removed 4 bases at V and 8 bases at J, with 24 bases between. The CDR3 protein is CASSPTPDFRGWGYTF. The CDR3 DNA sequence: TGCGCCAGCAGCCCCACTCCAGACTTCAGGGGATGGGGCTACACCTTC.

This clone was counted a single time. The CDR3 spells CAISERRELLHF. CDR3 coding DNA: TGTGCCATCAGTGAAAGGAGGGAGCTTCTCCACTTT. V usage is TRBV10-3 and J usage is TRBJ1-6; D remains unclear. Germline-derived CDR1 and CDR2 are ENHRY and SYGVKD. V lost 3 bases to trimming and J lost 16 bases, with 13 bases between them. The CDR3 spans 12 residues.

The chain couples TRBV30 to TRBJ2-3; TRBD2 matches at 7 bases. Per germline, CDR1 GTSNPN and CDR2 SVGIG (reference sequence). V lost 5 bases to trimming and J lost 2 bases; unmatched junction nucleotides: 10. This CDR3 is built from 15 residues. The CDR3 DNA follows: TGTGCCTGGGTCCCGGGGGGATGGGCCACAGATACGCAGTATTTT. This gives the protein CAWVPGGWATDTQYF.

This sequence joins TRBV3-1 (or the pseudogene TRBV3-2) and TRBJ2-2; D is possibly TRBD1 or TRBD2 (5 bases each). CDR1 is LGHDT and CDR2 is YNNKEL in the germline V gene (reference sequence). V was trimmed by 6 bases and J by 4 bases, leaving 15 bases between them. CDR3 length: 15 residues. The CDR3, as DNA: TGTGCCAGCAGGGTGGGACGGACCCTCACCGGGGAGCTGTTTTTT. Translated, it gives CASRVGRTLTGELFF.

The chain has TRBV5-1 and TRBJ1-4, with D hard to call. The CDR3 runs 15 residues. Trimming took 0 bases from V and 8 from J, leaving 14 bases between them. Germline CDR1 SGHRS, CDR2 YFSETQ. The chain's CDR3 is CASSLENARAEKLFF. CDR3 bases: TGCGCCAGCAGCTTGGAAAACGCACGGGCAGAAAAACTGTTTTTT.

V gene TRBV5-1 combines with J gene TRBJ1-2, with D maybe TRBD1 (6 bases). The CDR3 runs 14 residues. Per germline, CDR1 SGHRS and CDR2 YFSETQ. V was cut by 0 bases and J by 8 bases, with 14 bases left in between. In DNA form, the CDR3 reads TGCGCCAGCAGCTTGGCCGTCGGGGGGCAGGGCTACACCTTC. This codes for CASSLAVGGQGYTF.

The rearrangement joins TRBV19 to TRBJ2-3; 8 nucleotides agree with TRBD2. V trimming: 4 bases; J trimming: 6 bases; junction bases outside the gene matches: 3. This CDR3 region has 13 residues. Germline lookup yields CDR1 LNHDA and CDR2 SQIVND (reference sequence). CDR3 residues: CASSTGLADTQYF. The DNA of the CDR3 is TGTGCCAGTAGTACCGGACTAGCCGATACGCAGTATTTT.

This rearrangement joins TRBV28 to TRBJ1-4; tentatively, D is TRBD1 (5 bases). The V end was cut by 6 bases, the J end by 0 bases, with 11 bases between. Germline CDR1 and CDR2: MDHEN and SYDVKM. The CDR3 contains 15 residues. This CDR3 reads CASSHRTSTNEKLFF. CDR3 coding DNA: TGTGCCAGCAGCCACCGGACATCAACTAATGAAAAACTGTTTTTT.

The chain employs TRBV5-1 and TRBJ1-5; D gene ambiguous. The CDR3 has 13 residues. Germline V gene sequence: CDR1 SGHRS, CDR2 YFSETQ. The ends were cut back, 0 bases at V and 4 bases at J, with 5 bases in the middle. The DNA of the CDR3 is TGCGCCAGCAGCTTGGACACAAATCAGCCCCAGCATTTT. Its translation: CASSLDTNQPQHF. The variable domain in full, with the rest retrieved from reference TRBV5-1 and TRBJ1-5, is KAGVTQTPRYLIKTRGQQVTLSCSPISGHRSVSWYQQTPGQGLQFLFEYFSETQRNKGNFPGRFSGRQFSNSRSEMNVSTLELGDSALYLCASSLDTNQPQHFGDGTRLSIL.

The rearrangement uses TRBV19 and TRBJ2-1, with 7 positions matching TRBD2. There are 16 residues in the CDR3. In germline, CDR1 is LNHDA, CDR2 SQIVND (reference sequence). The ends lost 5 bases at V and 0 bases at J; junction bases unmatched: 7. CDR3: CASSLERGASYNEQFF. As DNA, the CDR3 is TGTGCCAGTAGTTTGGAGCGGGGAGCCTCCTACAATGAGCAGTTCTTC.

The chain couples TRBV7-3 to TRBJ1-1; 7 bases match TRBD1. Unmatched junction bases numbered 4, after V lost 5 bases and J lost 4 bases. This CDR3 contains 13 residues. Germline V CDR1 and CDR2: SGHTA, FQGTGA. The CDR3 nucleotides are TGTGCCAGCAGCCAAGGACAGGTCACTGAAGCTTTCTTT. Protein sequence: CASSQGQVTEAFF.

In nucleotides, the CDR3 is TGTGCCAGCAGTTTAGAGGCCAGGGGGGTGCATCAGCCCCAGCATTTT. Translating it yields CASSLEARGVHQPQHF. J is TRBJ1-5 and V is TRBV28, with TRBD1 matching over 7 bases. The CDR3 covers 16 residues. Losses at the gene ends were 2 bases for V and 5 bases for J; bases not matched to a gene: 9. Germline lookup yields CDR1 MDHEN and CDR2 SYDVKM.

CDR3 DNA: TGCGCCAGCAGCTTGGCAACTAGATGGGATACGCAGTATTTT. This encodes CASSLATRWDTQYF. The chain uses TRBV5-1 and TRBJ2-3; possible D gene TRBD2, 5 bases. V was shortened by 0 bases and J by 6 bases, with 11 bases between the two germline ends. The germline V gene has CDR1 SGHRS and CDR2 YFSETQ. The CDR3 has 14 residues.

The rearrangement links TRBV28 to TRBJ1-2; 7 bases match TRBD1. Germline CDR1 reads MDHEN; CDR2 reads SYDVKM. V trimming: 6 bases; J trimming: 3 bases; junction bases outside the gene matches: 10. This CDR3 comprises 15 residues. The CDR3 region is CASRSGQAGYYGYTF. For the CDR3, the DNA is TGTGCCAGCAGATCTGGACAGGCAGGGTACTATGGCTACACCTTC.

This clone appeared a few times. The chain couples TRBV6-1 to TRBJ1-4; the match to TRBD1 covers 7 bases. The germline V gene has CDR1 MNHNS and CDR2 SASEGT. This CDR3 region has 15 residues. The junction had 5 bases not matched to a gene; V was cut back by 3 bases and J by 4 bases. CDR3 in DNA: TGTGCCAGCAGTGACACAGGGGTGGGTAATGAAAAACTGTTTTTT. Its protein product is CASSDTGVGNEKLFF.

This chain joins TRBV2 and TRBJ2-7; 11 nucleotides line up with TRBD2. The CDR3 is 14 amino acids. V gave up 3 bases and J gave up 5 bases; unmatched junction bases: 3. Per the germline V gene, CDR1 is SNHLY and CDR2 is FYNNEI. The CDR3 region is CASSETSGVDEQYF. CDR3 DNA: TGTGCCAGCAGTGAGACTAGCGGGGTTGACGAGCAGTACTTC. Full variable domain (missing parts from reference TRBV2 and TRBJ2-7): EPEVTQTPSHQVTQMGQEVILRCVPISNHLYFYWYRQILGQKVEFLVSFYNNEISEKSEIFDDQFSVERPDGSNFTLKIRSTKLEDSAMYFCASSETSGVDEQYFGPGTRLTVT.